The present entry profiles one TCR beta chain with its context. V lost 7 bases, J lost 6 bases, and 24 bases lay in between. CDR1 is SGHNT and CDR2 is YYREEE in the germline V gene (reference sequence). This CDR3 is 16 amino acids long. Data came from immunoSEQ multiplex PCR; TCRdb stores just in-frame clones and leaves some out. The sample contains about 80,000 clones, 80% to 95% of which appear only once. This sample stems from a study of OX40 agonist ivuxolimab in advanced cancers. Specimen: CD4+ or CD8+ T cells sorted from blood, collected in a trial of the OX40 agonist ivuxolimab. The chain couples TRBV5-4 to TRBJ2-3; TRBD1 is a possible D gene (7 bases). The clonotype originates from an adult with an advanced solid tumor such as melanoma, head and neck, liver or kidney cancer. The CDR3 sequence is CASGPGPGPGGDTQYF. CDR3 nucleotides: TGTGCCAGCGGCCCGGGTCCGGGTCCAGGGGGGGATACGCAGTATTTT.